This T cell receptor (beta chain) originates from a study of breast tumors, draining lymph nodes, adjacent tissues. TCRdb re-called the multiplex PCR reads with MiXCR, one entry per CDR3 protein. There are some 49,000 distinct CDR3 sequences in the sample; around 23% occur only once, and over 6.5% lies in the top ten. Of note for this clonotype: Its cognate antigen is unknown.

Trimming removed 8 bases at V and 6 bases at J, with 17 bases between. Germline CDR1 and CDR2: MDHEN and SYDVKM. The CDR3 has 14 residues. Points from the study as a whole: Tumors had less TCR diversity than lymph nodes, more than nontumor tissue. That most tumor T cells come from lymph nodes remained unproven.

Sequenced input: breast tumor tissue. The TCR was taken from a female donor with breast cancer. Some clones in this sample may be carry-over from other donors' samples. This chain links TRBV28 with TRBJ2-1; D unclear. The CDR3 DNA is TGTGCCAGCCTACCCAACCGCCTAAGCAATGAGCAGTTCTTC. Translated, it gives CASLPNRLSNEQFF.